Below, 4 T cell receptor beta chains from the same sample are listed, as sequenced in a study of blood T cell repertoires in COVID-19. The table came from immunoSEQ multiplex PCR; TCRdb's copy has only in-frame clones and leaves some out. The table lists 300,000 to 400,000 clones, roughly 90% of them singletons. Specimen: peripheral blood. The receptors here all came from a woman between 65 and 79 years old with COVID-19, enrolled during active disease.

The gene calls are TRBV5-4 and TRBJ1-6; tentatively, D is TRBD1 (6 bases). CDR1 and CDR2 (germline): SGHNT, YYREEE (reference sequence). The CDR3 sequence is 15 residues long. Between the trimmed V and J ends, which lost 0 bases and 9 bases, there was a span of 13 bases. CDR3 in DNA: TGTGCCAGCAGCTTGGGACAAGGGGGTGTTTCACCCCTCCACTTT. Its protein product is CASSLGQGGVSPLHF.

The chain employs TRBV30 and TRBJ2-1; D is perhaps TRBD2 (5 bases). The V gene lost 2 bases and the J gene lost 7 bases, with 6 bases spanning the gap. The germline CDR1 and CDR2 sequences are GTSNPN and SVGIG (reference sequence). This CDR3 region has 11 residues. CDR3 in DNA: TGTGCCTGGAGTAGGAGGAATGAGCAGTTCTTC. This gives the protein CAWSRRNEQFF. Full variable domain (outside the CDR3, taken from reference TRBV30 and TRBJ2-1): SQTIHQWPATLVQPVGSPLSLECTVEGTSNPNLYWYRQAAGRGLQLLFYSVGIGQISSEVPQNLSASRPQDRQFILSSKKLLLSDSGFYLCAWSRRNEQFFGPGTRLTVL.

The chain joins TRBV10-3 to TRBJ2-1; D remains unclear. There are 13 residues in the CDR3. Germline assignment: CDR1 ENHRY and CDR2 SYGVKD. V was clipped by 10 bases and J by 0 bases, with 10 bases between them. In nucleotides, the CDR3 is TGTGCCACAGGCCAAAGCTCCTACAATGAGCAGTTCTTC. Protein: CATGQSSYNEQFF.

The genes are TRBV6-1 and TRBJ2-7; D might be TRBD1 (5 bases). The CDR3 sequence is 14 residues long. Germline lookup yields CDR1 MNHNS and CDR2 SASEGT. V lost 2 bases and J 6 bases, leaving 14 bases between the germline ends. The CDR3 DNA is TGTGCCAGCAGTGAAAATGGGGCGCCGATCGAGCAGTACTTC. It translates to CASSENGAPIEQYF.